These T cell receptor beta chains were read from a single sample in a study of cytomegalovirus exposure and HLA in healthy donors. Profiled with immunoSEQ multiplex PCR; TCRdb holds only in-frame clones, not every one. This sample yields about 140,000 clones, of which just under 85% are seen a single time; 1.4% to 1.5% belongs to the top ten. The sequenced sample was PBMCs. These TCRs come from a young man in good health and CMV-seropositive. CDR3s include the opening cysteine and the closing phenylalanine or tryptophan. D genes are given only for firm matches. The size of a clone is reported for some rows only, either as once, few or many, or as a class for expanded clones.

cdr3_aa,cdr3_nt,v_call,d_call,clone_size,j_call
CASSLKRGQGAQLEGSNEQFF,TGTGCCAGCAGCCTTAAGAGGGGGCAGGGGGCGCAACTAGAGGGGAGCAATGAGCAGTTCTTC,TRBV21-1,-,-,TRBJ2-1
CSAPEGDGVNEQFF,TGCAGCGCCCCAGAGGGTGACGGAGTCAATGAGCAGTTCTTC,TRBV29-1,-,-,TRBJ2-1
CASYGGNTYEQYF,TGTGCCAGCTACGGGGGTAATACGTACGAGCAGTACTTC,TRBV28,-,-,TRBJ2-7
CASSLDLGGGSYEQYF,TGTGCCAGCAGCTTAGACCTCGGGGGGGGGTCCTACGAGCAGTACTTC,TRBV7-8,TRBD2,-,TRBJ2-7
CASSPEGGSNQPQHF,TGCGCCAGCAGCCCTGAAGGGGGTAGCAATCAGCCCCAGCATTTT,TRBV5-1,-,-,TRBJ1-5
CASSESGLSRNGYTF,TGCGCCAGCAGTGAGTCGGGCCTAAGTAGGAATGGCTACACCTTC,TRBV10-1,-,-,TRBJ1-2
CASTSRQGGTEAFF,TGTGCCAGCACCTCACGGCAGGGCGGCACTGAAGCTTTCTTT,TRBV7-9,-,-,TRBJ1-1
CASSLRGSVETQYF,TGTGCCAGCAGCTTACGGGGGTCGGTAGAGACCCAGTACTTC,TRBV7-3,-,-,TRBJ2-5
CASSLAAGGLDEQYF,TGCGCCAGCAGCTTGGCTGCGGGAGGGCTAGACGAGCAGTACTTC,TRBV5-1,TRBD2,-,TRBJ2-7
CASGPGLAGRNEQFF,TGTGCTAGTGGCCCTGGACTAGCGGGGAGAAATGAGCAGTTCTTC,TRBV12-5,TRBD2,-,TRBJ2-1
CASSLGTGSGNTIYF,TGTGCCAGCAGCTTAGGGACAGGCTCTGGAAACACCATATATTTT,TRBV7-9,TRBD1,-,TRBJ1-3
CASSEERADRAGETQYF,TGTGCCAGCAGTGAAGAGAGGGCAGACCGTGCGGGAGAGACCCAGTACTTC,TRBV2,-,-,TRBJ2-5
CASSATSGTEQFF,TGTGCCAGCAGTGCGACCTCCGGGACAGAGCAGTTCTTC,TRBV6-6,-,-,TRBJ2-1
CASSLSFADTQYF,TGTGCCAGCAGTTTGAGTTTCGCAGATACGCAGTATTTT,TRBV28,-,-,TRBJ2-3
CASSQGQRNSPLHF,TGTGCCAGCAGCCAGGGACAGCGGAATTCACCCCTCCACTTT,TRBV11-2,TRBD1,-,TRBJ1-6
CATLDSTNEKLFF,TGTGCCACCCTGGACAGCACTAATGAAAAACTGTTTTTT,TRBV28,-,-,TRBJ1-4
CASSFRDTSPLHF,TGTGCCAGCAGTTTTCGGGACACTTCACCCCTCCACTTT,TRBV6-6,-,-,TRBJ1-6
CASSQELGGGGEPQHF,TGTGCCAGCAGCCAAGAATTGGGCGGCGGGGGAGAGCCCCAGCATTTT,TRBV4-2,-,-,TRBJ1-5
CASSRGDVAQPQHF,TGTGCCAGTAGTAGAGGAGATGTAGCACAGCCCCAGCATTTT,TRBV19,-,-,TRBJ1-5
CATSRDFLGAYEQYF,TGTGCCACCAGCAGAGATTTTTTAGGGGCCTACGAGCAGTACTTC,TRBV15,-,-,TRBJ2-7
CASSEGGTGNQPQHF,TGTGCCAGCAGTGAAGGCGGGACAGGCAATCAGCCCCAGCATTTT,TRBV6-1,TRBD1,-,TRBJ1-5
CASSFGAGATLGQETQYF,TGTGCCAGCAGTTTCGGAGCGGGAGCGACCCTGGGGCAAGAGACCCAGTACTTC,TRBV27,TRBD2,-,TRBJ2-5
CASNPSGGGSTEAFF,TGTGCCAGCAACCCCTCCGGGGGAGGGAGCACTGAAGCTTTCTTT,TRBV6-5,-,-,TRBJ1-1
CASSLAGQGQYF,TGTGCCAGCAGCTTAGCCGGCCAGGGGCAGTATTTT,TRBV11-2,-,-,TRBJ2-3
CASSYRATRTHEQYF,TGTGCCAGCAGTTATCGGGCCACTAGAACCCACGAGCAGTACTTC,TRBV7-2,-,-,TRBJ2-7
CASSDRSSSEQYF,TGTGCCAGCAGCGACCGTTCTTCGAGCGAGCAGTACTTC,TRBV9,-,-,TRBJ2-7
CASSLGGYGYTF,TGTGCCAGCAGTTTAGGGGGGTATGGCTACACCTTC,TRBV28,-,few,TRBJ1-2
CAWSYRAGARPADTQYF,TGTGCCTGGAGCTACCGAGCGGGAGCACGACCGGCGGATACGCAGTATTTT,TRBV30,TRBD2,-,TRBJ2-3
CASSLGTGAVAFF,TGTGCCAGCAGTTTGGGGACAGGGGCGGTCGCTTTCTTT,TRBV28,TRBD1,few,TRBJ1-1
CASGQVSLANYGYTF,TGTGCCAGCGGACAGGTCTCTTTAGCTAACTATGGCTACACCTTC,TRBV2,TRBD1,-,TRBJ1-2
CASSSRTGYSSYNEQFF,TGTGCCAGCAGTTCCCGCACAGGGTACAGCTCCTACAATGAGCAGTTCTTC,TRBV7-9,-,-,TRBJ2-1
CASSLRLAGGETQYF,TGTGCCAGCAGCCTAAGACTAGCGGGGGGAGAGACCCAGTACTTC,TRBV5-4,TRBD2,few,TRBJ2-5
CASSPGQGNQPQHF,TGTGCCAGCTCACCGGGACAGGGCAATCAGCCCCAGCATTTT,TRBV18,TRBD1,-,TRBJ1-5
CAWSVTGGIDEQYF,TGTGCCTGGAGTGTGACAGGGGGCATCGACGAGCAGTACTTC,TRBV30,TRBD1,once,TRBJ2-7
CASSLTQGDTIYF,TGTGCCAGCAGCCTGACCCAAGGGGACACCATATATTTT,TRBV7-9,-,-,TRBJ1-3
CASSPPFLTANSGKLFF,TGTGCCAGCAGCCCTCCTTTCCTCACCGCCAACTCCGGAAAACTGTTTTTT,TRBV11-2,-,once,TRBJ1-4
CASRSGADTQYF,TGTGCCAGCAGGAGCGGCGCGGATACGCAGTATTTT,TRBV11-3,-,-,TRBJ2-3
CASRRTGIRNTEAFF,TGTGCCAGCAGACGTACAGGGATCCGGAACACTGAAGCTTTCTTT,TRBV28,-,-,TRBJ1-1
CASRGLAGGPGTDTQYF,TGTGCCAGCAGAGGTCTAGCGGGAGGGCCTGGCACAGATACGCAGTATTTT,TRBV7-8,TRBD2,-,TRBJ2-3
CSVREQETQYF,TGCAGCGTTCGCGAGCAAGAGACCCAGTACTTC,TRBV29-1,-,-,TRBJ2-5
CANPTEGTDTQYF,TGTGCCAACCCTACCGAGGGCACAGATACGCAGTATTTT,TRBV2,-,-,TRBJ2-3
CALRDRGPTEAFF,TGTGCTCTCCGGGACAGGGGGCCCACTGAAGCTTTCTTT,TRBV30,TRBD1,-,TRBJ1-1
CASSLDAGAKNIQYF,TGTGCCAGCAGCTTGGATGCGGGAGCCAAAAACATTCAGTACTTC,TRBV5-4,-,-,TRBJ2-4
CASSESGGGSEQYF,TGTGCCAGCAGTGAATCGGGGGGAGGGAGCGAGCAGTACTTC,TRBV6-1,TRBD2,-,TRBJ2-7
CAWSAGEEKLFF,TGTGCCTGGAGTGCGGGGGAAGAAAAACTGTTTTTT,TRBV30,-,-,TRBJ1-4
CASSQDRLGLAVENEQFF,TGCGCCAGCAGCCAAGATCGATTAGGACTAGCCGTAGAAAATGAGCAGTTCTTC,TRBV4-1,TRBD2,-,TRBJ2-1